These T cell receptor beta chains were read from a single sample in a study of CD8 T cells in ankylosing spondylitis. TCRdb reanalysed the 5' RACE reads using MiXCR and keeps one entry per CDR3 protein. This sample carries 350,000 or so distinct CDR3 sequences, roughly 15% of them seen once, and the ten largest clones take about 1.1%. The sample taken for sequencing was blood, either unsorted or a sorted T cell fraction (not recorded which). These TCRs come from a male donor with ankylosing spondylitis or in good health (not recorded which). Each CDR3 is given with its conserved first and last residue. The D gene is left open where the match is weak. Size tells how often a clone was seen (once, few, many) or the class of an expanded clone, and some rows leave it out.

D gene	V gene	clone size	J gene	CDR3 protein	CDR3 DNA
TRBD2	TRBV5-1	few	TRBJ2-2	CASSLALAGAGELFF	TGCGCCAGCAGCTTGGCACTAGCGGGGGCCGGGGAGCTGTTTTTT
NA	TRBV20-1	NA	TRBJ2-1	CSARDADNEQFF	TGCAGTGCTAGAGATGCAGACAATGAGCAGTTCTTC
TRBD1	TRBV12-3/TRBV12-4	few	TRBJ1-2	CASSQTQDRAYGYTF	TGTGCCAGCAGCCAAACCCAGGACAGGGCCTATGGCTACACCTTC
TRBD1	TRBV29-1	few	TRBJ1-1	CSVGQGIMNTEAFF	TGCAGCGTGGGACAGGGAATCATGAACACTGAAGCTTTCTTT
NA	TRBV2	few	TRBJ2-7	CASSDGRPSYEQYF	TGTGCCAGCAGTGACGGCAGACCTTCCTACGAGCAGTACTTC
NA	TRBV20-1	many	TRBJ1-1	CSAGVATEAFF	TGCAGTGCGGGGGTCGCCACTGAAGCTTTCTTT
TRBD1	TRBV5-6	few	TRBJ2-1	CASRPQLWTGGGEQFF	TGTGCCAGCAGGCCACAACTTTGGACAGGGGGCGGCGAGCAGTTCTTC
NA	TRBV12-3/TRBV12-4	few	TRBJ2-1	CASSLGHLNEQFF	TGTGCCAGCAGTTTAGGACACCTCAATGAGCAGTTCTTC
TRBD2	TRBV3-1	NA	TRBJ2-1	CASSQLQGTSGGPRIYNEQFF	TGTGCCAGCAGCCAACTCCAGGGCACTAGCGGGGGGCCGCGAATTTACAATGAGCAGTTCTTC
NA	TRBV19	NA	TRBJ2-6	CASSMGRSLESSGANVLTF	TGTGCCAGTAGTATGGGGAGGAGTTTGGAGAGCTCTGGGGCCAACGTCCTGACTTTC
TRBD1	TRBV24-1	NA	TRBJ2-5	CATSSTGQGEETQYF	TGTGCCACCAGCTCGACTGGACAGGGGGAAGAGACCCAGTACTTC
NA	TRBV7-8	few	TRBJ2-4	CASSGVDTLAKNIQYF	TGTGCCAGCAGCGGAGTGGACACGCTAGCCAAAAACATTCAGTACTTC
TRBD1	TRBV24-1	few	TRBJ2-5	CATSDPGQGPPETQYF	TGTGCCACCAGTGACCCCGGACAGGGGCCCCCAGAGACCCAGTACTTC
NA	TRBV6-1	few	TRBJ1-6	CASSENVRSPLHF	TGTGCCAGCAGTGAGAACGTAAGGTCACCCCTCCACTTT
NA	TRBV10-3	many	TRBJ1-1	CAISDRGNTEAFF	TGTGCCATCAGTGACAGGGGGAACACTGAAGCTTTCTTT
TRBD1	TRBV5-1	few	TRBJ2-5	CASSATGTGQETQYF	TGCGCCAGCAGCGCGACCGGGACAGGCCAAGAGACCCAGTACTTC
TRBD2	TRBV3-1	NA	TRBJ2-5	CASSQVQTSGRETQYF	TGTGCCAGCAGCCAAGTTCAGACTAGCGGGAGAGAGACCCAGTACTTC
TRBD1	TRBV29-1	NA	TRBJ2-1	CSVEVGTGNLNEQFF	TGCAGCGTTGAAGTCGGGACAGGGAACTTAAATGAGCAGTTCTTC
NA	TRBV12-3/TRBV12-4	few	TRBJ1-6	CASSLGERRYNSPLHF	TGTGCCAGCAGTTTGGGGGAAAGGCGCTATAATTCACCCCTCCACTTT
NA	TRBV4-1	few	TRBJ2-5	CASSQGQGGGETQYF	TGCGCCAGCAGCCAAGGACAGGGCGGGGGAGAGACCCAGTACTTC
NA	TRBV5-6	few	TRBJ2-3	CASSSAGWENTQYF	TGTGCCAGCAGTTCGGCCGGTTGGGAGAATACGCAGTATTTT
NA	TRBV20-1	NA	TRBJ2-1	CSAGAGALYNEQFF	TGCAGTGCTGGGGCGGGGGCCCTCTACAATGAGCAGTTCTTC
TRBD1	TRBV12-3/TRBV12-4	NA	TRBJ2-6	CASSPGPGQGFGANVLTF	TGTGCCAGCAGTCCAGGTCCGGGACAGGGTTTTGGGGCCAACGTCCTGACTTTC
NA	TRBV12-3/TRBV12-4	many	TRBJ2-6	CASRLSGANVLTF	TGTGCCAGCAGGCTTTCTGGGGCCAACGTCCTGACTTTC
NA	TRBV5-5	NA	TRBJ1-1	CASSLVQTANTEAFF	TGTGCCAGCAGCTTGGTCCAAACAGCGAACACTGAAGCTTTCTTT
TRBD1	TRBV7-2	NA	TRBJ1-5	CASSQQATGGNQPQHF	TGTGCCAGCAGCCAGCAGGCGACAGGGGGCAATCAGCCCCAGCATTTT
NA	TRBV4-1	few	TRBJ1-1	CASSLARGVQMNTEAFF	TGCGCCAGCAGCCTCGCCCGGGGGGTGCAGATGAACACTGAAGCTTTCTTT
TRBD2	TRBV5-1	NA	TRBJ2-5	CASSAGTSGQETQYF	TGCGCCAGTTCCGCCGGGACTAGCGGGCAAGAGACCCAGTACTTC
NA	TRBV5-1	few	TRBJ2-1	CASNRKRLGEDNEQFF	TGCGCCAGCAACAGAAAGAGGCTAGGGGAGGACAATGAGCAGTTCTTC
NA	TRBV7-7	NA	TRBJ2-5	CASSLAGQGPRETQYF	TGTGCCAGCAGCTTAGCTGGGCAGGGTCCCCGTGAGACCCAGTACTTC
TRBD2	TRBV3-1	many	TRBJ2-7	CASSQERTSYYEQYF	TGTGCCAGCAGCCAAGAGCGGACTAGCTACTACGAGCAGTACTTC
NA	TRBV4-2	NA	TRBJ2-1	CASSRHDRTSYNEQFF	TGTGCCAGCAGCCGACATGACAGGACGTCCTACAATGAGCAGTTCTTC
NA	TRBV10-3	many	TRBJ1-1	CAITDMGTEAFF	TGTGCCATCACCGACATGGGGACTGAAGCTTTCTTT
NA	TRBV5-6	few	TRBJ2-3	CASTLPGGGTDTQYF	TGTGCCAGCACCCTGCCTGGGGGTGGGACAGATACGCAGTATTTT
TRBD2	TRBV7-2	few	TRBJ2-3	CASSRTSGSADTQYF	TGTGCCAGCAGCAGGACTAGCGGGAGTGCAGATACGCAGTATTTT
TRBD2	TRBV12-3/TRBV12-4	NA	TRBJ2-7	CASSLDRAGAGYEQYF	TGTGCCAGCAGTTTAGATCGGGCGGGAGCGGGCTACGAGCAGTACTTC
NA	TRBV5-1	many	TRBJ1-1	CASSLGITVNTEAFF	TGCGCCAGCAGCTTGGGGATCACAGTTAACACTGAAGCTTTCTTT
NA	TRBV4-1	NA	TRBJ2-3	CASSQDNWSGGTDTQYF	TGCGCCAGCAGCCAAGATAATTGGTCAGGGGGCACAGATACGCAGTATTTT
NA	TRBV7-6	NA	TRBJ2-1	CASSLGGTNNEQFF	TGTGCCAGCAGCTTAGGGGGAACCAACAATGAGCAGTTCTTC
NA	TRBV5-1	many	TRBJ1-2	CASSPVGGDIAGYTF	TGCGCCAGCAGCCCGGTCGGAGGGGATATAGCCGGCTACACCTTC
NA	TRBV6-1	few	TRBJ1-6	CASSRLGTVILPLHF	TGTGCCAGCAGCCGCCTCGGGACGGTGATTTTACCCCTCCACTTT